This TCR beta chain appears in the sequencing data of a study of CXCR3-negative and CXCR3-positive naive CD8 T cells. Findings and limits, study-wide: Cryopreservation partially decreased CXCR3 expression, and most assays used fresh PBMCs. Similar TRBV-TRBJ usage was seen in naive cells (both CXCR3-negative and CXCR3-positive), but memory cells differed. The study found more hydrophobic TRB CDR3s in CXCR3-positive naive cells than in CXCR3-negative naive cells.

The libraries of TRB cDNA were prepared using 5' RACE with UMI labels. TCRdb re-called the 5' RACE reads and gives one entry per CDR3 protein, without DNA. The sample table sets out roughly 130,000 distinct CDR3 sequences. On this clonotype itself: The antigen remains unidentified.

The CDR3 has 14 residues. Looked up from germline, CDR1 is SQVTM and CDR2 is ANQGSEA. Among CD8+ T cells, naive ones were CD45RO-CCR7+CD27+CD95-. The sequenced sample was naive CXCR3+ CD8+ T cells from blood. Specified subset: CD45RO-CCR7+CD27+CD95- naive CD8+ T cells expressing CXCR3 (TNR3+). The receptor was derived from a human donor in good health. Some clones in this sample may be carry-over from other donors' samples. The chain links TRBV29-1 to TRBJ2-3; the TRBD2 assignment by TCRdb is unverifiable without DNA. CDR3 in amino acids: CSVPTEGSTDTQYF.